One TCR beta chain is described in this entry. Its antigen is not identified. Time point here: after neoadjuvant nivolumab, at surgical resection. This specimen belongs to a study of neoadjuvant anti-PD-1 for oral cavity cancer. The repertoire was sequenced with immunoSEQ multiplex PCR; TCRdb's copy has only in-frame clones and lacks some. This sample has 10,000 or so clones, with just over 65% found just once. General observations from the study: Higher pretreatment Treg/Th17 ratios tracked higher pretreatment blood clonality. Post-nivolumab, blood T cell clonality was significantly elevated in non-responders.

CDR3 length: 15 amino acids. The V gene's germline CDR1 is MNHEY and CDR2 SMNVEV (reference sequence). Trimming cost V 6 bases and J 1 base; bases outside gene matches: 7. The receptor was derived from a person aged 35-79 years with oral cavity squamous cell carcinoma. The rearrangement links TRBV27 to TRBJ1-1; 8 nucleotides agree with TRBD1. The sequencing here drew on PBMCs, taken after nivolumab (anti-PD-1) treatment. This chain's CDR3 is CASRPYRGGNTEAFF. The CDR3 coding sequence is TGTGCCAGCAGACCTTACAGGGGGGGGAACACTGAAGCTTTCTTT.